The TCR beta chain under discussion was sequenced for a study of CD8 T cells in ankylosing spondylitis. Overall study findings and caveats: Among TCR beta sequences, a motif of under ten highly homologous variants appeared characteristic of ankylosing spondylitis blood. There were earlier reports of some motif variants in reactive arthritis synovial fluid and blood. Clones tied to disease were said to be significantly enriched in matched ankylosing spondylitis synovial fluid.

On this clonotype itself: Its antigen remains unidentified.

TCRdb re-called the 5' RACE reads through MiXCR, storing one row per CDR3 protein. Among under 300,000 distinct CDR3 sequences listed, roughly 10% were seen once. The germline V and J ends were trimmed by 1 base and 4 bases, with 8 bases remaining between them. The CDR3 has 14 amino acids. Germline CDR1 and CDR2: MGHRA and YSYEKL. Material for sequencing was blood, either unsorted or a sorted T cell fraction (not recorded which). This chain links TRBV4-1 with TRBJ2-1; no reliable D call. The TCR comes from a male donor with ankylosing spondylitis or in good health (not recorded which). This CDR3 reads CASSQGLGYNEQFF. In DNA form, the CDR3 reads TGCGCCAGCAGCCAAGGGTTGGGGTACAATGAGCAGTTCTTC.